This note documents a single TCR beta chain sequence. Its specificity is unknown. The germline V gene has CDR1 MGHRA and CDR2 YSYEKL. The length of the CDR3 is 13 residues. Unmatched junction bases numbered 1, after V lost 4 bases and J lost 4 bases. Original processing methods: ImmunoSEQ output held junction-only sequences without quality scores, so filtering differed. Repertoires were generated with immunoSEQ multiplex PCR, while TCRdb's copy carries only in-frame clones and drops some. V and J calls plus clone size are reproduced from that table; the DNA served to infer D and trimming. The table includes over 950,000 clones, about 80% detected once. This record belongs to a study of shared clonotypes between healthy human individuals. Study-level findings and limits: Unshared clonotypes carried lower generation probabilities than those common to all four donors.

Input material: memory CD4+ T cells from PBMCs. Subset reported: CD45RA-negative fraction. This clonotype was sampled from a young man in good health. Some clones in this sample may be carry-over from other donors' samples. V is TRBV4-1 and J is TRBJ2-3, with 8 bases fitting TRBD1. In DNA, the CDR3 is TGCGCCAGCAGCCTACAGGGGGCAGATACGCAGTATTTT. The encoded protein is CASSLQGADTQYF.